The rows below give T cell receptor beta chains drawn from one sample of a study of T cells after yellow fever vaccination. MiXCR, applied by TCRdb to the 5' RACE reads, yields one record per CDR3 protein. The sample includes 170,000 or so distinct CDR3 sequences, approximately 6.2% of them seen just once. Specimen: CD4+ T cells sorted from PBMCs, collected on the day of the first yellow fever vaccination. Receptor source: a man aged 18 to 29 who received the YFV17D yellow fever vaccine. Both conserved end residues are part of each CDR3. A D gene is named only where the DNA matches it firmly. Clone size is shown for a subset of rows, as once, few, many or a class of expanded clone.

CDR3 | DNA | V | D | size | J | length
CAIGIYSNQPQHF | TGTGCCATCGGTATCTATAGCAATCAGCCCCAGCATTTT | TRBV10-3 | NA | once | TRBJ1-5 | 13
CASHPQDTEAFF | TGTGCCAGCCACCCACAGGACACTGAAGCTTTCTTT | TRBV7-2 | NA | many | TRBJ1-1 | 12
CASSHDGTGELFF | TGCGCCAGCAGCCATGACGGCACCGGGGAGCTGTTTTTT | TRBV4-3 | NA | many | TRBJ2-2 | 13
CSVGRGLDIQYF | TGCAGCGTTGGAAGGGGGCTAGACATTCAGTACTTC | TRBV29-1 | TRBD1 | many | TRBJ2-4 | 12
CASSDPSRRGDGYTF | TGCGCCAGCAGTGACCCCTCCCGGAGGGGTGATGGCTACACCTTC | TRBV10-2 | NA | few | TRBJ1-2 | 15
CASSETGMSGNQPQHF | TGTGCCAGCTCAGAAACCGGGATGTCGGGCAATCAGCCCCAGCATTTT | TRBV18 | NA | many | TRBJ1-5 | 16
CASSVAENTEAFF | TGCGCCAGCAGTGTGGCAGAGAACACTGAAGCTTTCTTT | TRBV10-1 | NA | NA | TRBJ1-1 | 13
CASSLAWADPTDTQYF | TGCGCCAGCAGCTTGGCCTGGGCAGACCCCACAGATACGCAGTATTTT | TRBV5-1 | NA | many | TRBJ2-3 | 16
CAISITKYQPQHF | TGTGCCATCAGTATCACCAAATATCAGCCCCAGCATTTT | TRBV10-3 | NA | many | TRBJ1-5 | 13
CSATRSGPTDTQYF | TGCAGTGCCACCCGGTCGGGACCCACAGATACGCAGTATTTT | TRBV20-1 | NA | NA | TRBJ2-3 | 14
CASSLPNTEAFF | TGTGCCAGCAGCTTACCTAACACTGAAGCTTTCTTT | TRBV11-1 | NA | many | TRBJ1-1 | 12
CSVKAHEGQPQHF | TGCAGCGTTAAGGCACACGAGGGTCAGCCCCAGCATTTT | TRBV29-1 | NA | few | TRBJ1-5 | 13
CASSLADSTQYF | TGTGCCAGCAGCTTGGCAGACTCGACCCAGTACTTC | TRBV5-6 | NA | few | TRBJ2-5 | 12
CASSTPGQNYGYTF | TGTGCCAGCAGTACCCCGGGACAAAACTATGGCTACACCTTC | TRBV7-2 | NA | few | TRBJ1-2 | 14
CASSYSRSRVIGNQPQHF | TGTGCCAGCAGTTACTCGAGGAGTAGGGTCATCGGCAATCAGCCCCAGCATTTT | TRBV6-2/TRBV6-3 | NA | NA | TRBJ1-5 | 18
CASSYDRDTGELFF | TGTGCCAGCAGTTACGACAGGGACACCGGGGAGCTGTTTTTT | TRBV7-9 | TRBD1 | many | TRBJ2-2 | 14
CASSRVGLAVPYEQYF | TGTGCCAGCAGCCGGGTGGGACTAGCGGTCCCCTACGAGCAGTACTTC | TRBV14 | TRBD2 | few | TRBJ2-7 | 16
CSARWRGATYEQYF | TGCAGTGCTAGGTGGCGGGGGGCTACCTACGAGCAGTACTTC | TRBV20-1 | TRBD2 | few | TRBJ2-7 | 14
CASRPVGLHQPQHF | TGTGCCAGCAGGCCAGTGGGTCTTCATCAGCCCCAGCATTTT | TRBV6-1 | NA | few | TRBJ1-5 | 14
CASGPGRHYEQYF | TGTGCCAGCGGCCCGGGGCGCCACTACGAGCAGTACTTC | TRBV5-6 | NA | NA | TRBJ2-7 | 13
CASSIPGTDTQYF | TGTGCCAGCAGTATCCCCGGCACAGATACGCAGTATTTT | TRBV13 | NA | many | TRBJ2-3 | 13
CASSLDKDTDTQYF | TGCGCCAGCAGCTTGGACAAAGACACAGATACGCAGTATTTT | TRBV5-1 | NA | NA | TRBJ2-3 | 14
CARSPWTAETQYF | TGTGCCAGGAGCCCATGGACAGCGGAGACCCAGTACTTC | TRBV4-2 | NA | NA | TRBJ2-5 | 13
CASSLGVTPETQYF | TGTGCCAGCAGCTTAGGCGTTACTCCGGAGACCCAGTACTTC | TRBV7-6 | NA | few | TRBJ2-5 | 14
CASSRGQAITDTQYF | TGCGCCAGCAGCCGGGGACAGGCGATCACAGATACGCAGTATTTT | TRBV4-3 | TRBD1 | NA | TRBJ2-3 | 15
CASSEQSAQPETQYF | TGCGCCAGCAGCGAGCAGTCGGCGCAGCCAGAGACCCAGTACTTC | TRBV5-1 | NA | many | TRBJ2-5 | 15
CASGKKPSGDYNEQFF | TGCGCCAGCGGCAAAAAACCTAGCGGGGACTACAATGAGCAGTTCTTC | TRBV4-3 | TRBD2 | many | TRBJ2-1 | 16
CASSQVGTSGTDTQYF | TGCGCCAGCAGCCAAGTTGGGACTAGCGGGACAGATACGCAGTATTTT | TRBV4-3 | TRBD2 | few | TRBJ2-3 | 16
CASSLATPRGSSTDTQYF | TGCGCCAGCAGCTTGGCGACACCCCGGGGCTCTAGCACAGATACGCAGTATTTT | TRBV5-1 | NA | NA | TRBJ2-3 | 18
CASSRAGGYNEQFF | TGTGCCAGCAGCCGGGCGGGGGGCTACAATGAGCAGTTCTTC | TRBV7-9 | TRBD2 | NA | TRBJ2-1 | 14
CASSAGPHQETQYF | TGTGCCAGCAGCGCAGGACCTCACCAAGAGACCCAGTACTTC | TRBV12-3/TRBV12-4 | NA | many | TRBJ2-5 | 14
CSAFGRGRRDTQYF | TGCAGTGCCTTTGGCCGGGGGAGGAGAGATACGCAGTATTTT | TRBV20-1 | NA | many | TRBJ2-3 | 14
CASSFNRESEQYF | TGTGCCAGCAGTTTTAACAGGGAAAGCGAGCAGTACTTC | TRBV12-3/TRBV12-4 | NA | many | TRBJ2-7 | 13
CATSIGLAGATDTQYF | TGTGCCACCAGCATCGGACTAGCGGGGGCCACAGATACGCAGTATTTT | TRBV15 | TRBD2 | few | TRBJ2-3 | 16
CASSDEQGYTEAFF | TGCGCCAGCTCAGATGAACAGGGGTACACTGAAGCTTTCTTT | TRBV5-1 | TRBD1 | NA | TRBJ1-1 | 14
CASSPLAAAGELVF | TGTGCTAGCAGCCCCCTAGCGGCCGCCGGGGAGCTGGTTTTT | TRBV7-7 | TRBD2 | NA | TRBJ2-2 | 14
CASSQDLGTGYGYTF | TGCGCCAGCAGCCAAGATCTCGGGACAGGGTATGGCTACACCTTC | TRBV4-3 | TRBD1 | few | TRBJ1-2 | 15
CASSTLREDNEQFF | TGTGCCAGCAGCACCCTCCGGGAAGATAATGAGCAGTTCTTC | TRBV7-9 | NA | many | TRBJ2-1 | 14
CASSQVTGLAGGNEQFF | TGTGCCAGCAGCCAAGTAACGGGACTAGCGGGGGGGAATGAGCAGTTCTTC | TRBV14 | TRBD2 | NA | TRBJ2-1 | 17
CASSSGTGGETQYF | TGCGCCAGCAGCTCCGGGACAGGGGGAGAGACCCAGTACTTC | TRBV5-1 | TRBD1 | many | TRBJ2-5 | 14
CASTSSAKETQYF | TGTGCGAGCACGTCTAGCGCGAAAGAGACCCAGTACTTC | TRBV12-3/TRBV12-4 | NA | many | TRBJ2-5 | 13
CASSGTGAVDTQYF | TGTGCCAGTTCCGGGACAGGGGCTGTAGATACGCAGTATTTT | TRBV25-1 | TRBD1 | many | TRBJ2-3 | 14
CASSFVGRTDTQYF | TGTGCCAGCAGCTTCGTTGGCCGCACAGATACGCAGTATTTT | TRBV7-2 | NA | many | TRBJ2-3 | 14
CASSSPRGGKGNEQFF | TGCGCCAGCAGCTCCCCGAGGGGGGGAAAAGGCAATGAGCAGTTCTTC | TRBV5-1 | NA | many | TRBJ2-1 | 16
CASSRGLVLNTQYF | TGTGCCAGCAGCCGAGGACTAGTTTTAAATACGCAGTATTTT | TRBV5-8 | TRBD2 | NA | TRBJ2-3 | 14
CSASLGGGNEKLFF | TGCAGTGCTAGCCTCGGGGGTGGTAATGAAAAACTGTTTTTT | TRBV20-1 | NA | few | TRBJ1-4 | 14
CASSLKTGGGTEAFF | TGTGCCAGCAGCTTGAAGACGGGGGGTGGCACTGAAGCTTTCTTT | TRBV5-4 | NA | few | TRBJ1-1 | 15
CASSQQGQGEAFF | TGCGCCAGCAGCCAGCAGGGGCAGGGTGAAGCTTTCTTT | TRBV4-3 | NA | NA | TRBJ1-1 | 13
CASSRQETDTQYF | TGTGCCAGCAGCCGCCAGGAAACAGATACGCAGTATTTT | TRBV7-9 | NA | many | TRBJ2-3 | 13
CASSSLNPGKTEAFF | TGCGCCAGCAGCTCCCTTAACCCAGGGAAAACTGAAGCTTTCTTT | TRBV5-1 | NA | many | TRBJ1-1 | 15
CASSGTRDGLNEKLFF | TGTGCCAGCAGCGGGACCCGGGACGGCCTTAATGAAAAACTGTTTTTT | TRBV9 | NA | NA | TRBJ1-4 | 16
CASLRGQGLNTEAFF | TGTGCCAGCCTTAGGGGGCAGGGACTGAACACTGAAGCTTTCTTT | TRBV6-1 | TRBD1 | few | TRBJ1-1 | 15
CSAPTTPGTEAFF | TGCAGTGCCCCGACAACCCCGGGCACTGAAGCTTTCTTT | TRBV20-1 | NA | many | TRBJ1-1 | 13
CASSADQGSLEQYF | TGTGCCAGCAGCGCGGACCAGGGGTCACTCGAGCAGTACTTC | TRBV2 | NA | many | TRBJ2-7 | 14
CASSDPGQGRQETQYF | TGTGCCAGCAGTGATCCGGGGCAGGGGAGGCAAGAGACCCAGTACTTC | TRBV6-1 | NA | many | TRBJ2-5 | 16
CATHEDWARGIF | NA | TRBV2 | NA | NA | TRBJ1-1 | 12
CATSDLVAGVYNEQFF | TGTGCCACCAGTGATTTAGTAGCGGGGGTCTACAATGAGCAGTTCTTC | TRBV24-1 | TRBD2 | NA | TRBJ2-1 | 16